The subject of this entry is one T cell receptor beta chain. Its antigen is still unknown. CDR1 is DFQATT and CDR2 is SNEGSKA in the germline V gene (reference sequence). J was trimmed by 2 bases and V by 5 bases; bases with no gene match: 2. The CDR3 spans 14 residues. The sample is drawn from a study of blood T cells in healthy people across ages. The study, taken as a whole, reports: Unsorted PBMCs blocked a conclusive comparison of naive and antigen-experienced cells. Roughly linearly, TCR beta diversity per million T cells fell as age increased.

Donors were systemically healthy Caucasian individuals from Russia aged roughly 6 to 100 years. A J-beta primer mix and a sample-barcoded 5' primer were used in a second PCR of about 7 to 12 cycles. From the 5' RACE reads, TCRdb called clonotypes with MiXCR, one entry per CDR3 protein. Seen here are approximately 800,000 distinct CDR3 sequences, about 61% observed once, and the top ten hold 20% to 30%. The sample comprised blood. The TCR was taken from a man aged 35-49 years in good health. The genes are TRBV20-1 and TRBJ2-6; 8 bases are a match to TRBD2. The CDR3 loop reads CSARGGPGANVLTF. The CDR3 nucleotides read TGCAGTGCTCGGGGGGGGCCTGGGGCCAACGTCCTGACTTTC.